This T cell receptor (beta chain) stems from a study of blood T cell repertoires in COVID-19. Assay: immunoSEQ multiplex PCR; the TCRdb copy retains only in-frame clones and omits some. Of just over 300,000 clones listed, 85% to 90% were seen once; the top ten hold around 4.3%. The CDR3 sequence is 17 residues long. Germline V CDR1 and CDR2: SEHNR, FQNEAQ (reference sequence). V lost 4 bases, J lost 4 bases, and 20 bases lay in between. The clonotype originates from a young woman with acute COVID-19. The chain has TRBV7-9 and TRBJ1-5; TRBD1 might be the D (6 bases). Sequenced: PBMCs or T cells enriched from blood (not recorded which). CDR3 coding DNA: TGTGCCAGCAGCTCTCCGGGAGGGGGGGGCGATAATCAGCCCCAGCATTTT. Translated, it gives CASSSPGGGGDNQPQHF.